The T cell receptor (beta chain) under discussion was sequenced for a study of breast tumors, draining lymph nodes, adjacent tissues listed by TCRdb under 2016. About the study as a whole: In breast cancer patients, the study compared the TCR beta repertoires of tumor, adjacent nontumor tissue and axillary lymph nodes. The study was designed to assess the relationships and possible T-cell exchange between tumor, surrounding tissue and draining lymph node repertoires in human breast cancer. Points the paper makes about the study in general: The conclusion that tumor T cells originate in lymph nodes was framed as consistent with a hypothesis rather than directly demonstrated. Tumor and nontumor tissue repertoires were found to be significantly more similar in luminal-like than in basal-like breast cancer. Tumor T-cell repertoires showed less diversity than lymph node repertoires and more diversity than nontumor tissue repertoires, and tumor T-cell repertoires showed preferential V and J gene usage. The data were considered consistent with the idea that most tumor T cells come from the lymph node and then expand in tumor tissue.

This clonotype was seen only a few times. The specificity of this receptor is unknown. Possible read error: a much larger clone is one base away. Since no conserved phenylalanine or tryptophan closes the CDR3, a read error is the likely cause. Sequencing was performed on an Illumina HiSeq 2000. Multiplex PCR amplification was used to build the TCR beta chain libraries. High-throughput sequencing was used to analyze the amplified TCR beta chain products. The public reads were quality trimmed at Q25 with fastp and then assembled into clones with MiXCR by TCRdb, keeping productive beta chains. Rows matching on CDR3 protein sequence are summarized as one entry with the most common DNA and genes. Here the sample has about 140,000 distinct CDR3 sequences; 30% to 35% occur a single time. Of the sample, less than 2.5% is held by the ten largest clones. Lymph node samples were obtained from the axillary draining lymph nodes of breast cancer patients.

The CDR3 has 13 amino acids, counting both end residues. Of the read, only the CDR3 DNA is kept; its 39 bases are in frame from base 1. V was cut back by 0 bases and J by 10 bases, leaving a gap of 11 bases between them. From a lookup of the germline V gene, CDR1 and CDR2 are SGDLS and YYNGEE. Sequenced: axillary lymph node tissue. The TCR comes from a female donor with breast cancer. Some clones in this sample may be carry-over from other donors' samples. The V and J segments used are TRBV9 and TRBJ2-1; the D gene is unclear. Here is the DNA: TGTGCCAGCAGCGTAGTTCAGTGGACGGAGCAGTTCTCC. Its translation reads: CASSVVQWTEQFS.